This T cell receptor beta chain was sequenced during a study of shared clonotypes between healthy human individuals. The CDR3 is 13 residues long. Per the germline V gene, CDR1 is LNHDA and CDR2 is SQIVND (reference sequence). Deletions cut 9 bases from V and 1 base from J, with 12 bases between. Researchers ran the assay at a deep level. Several immunoSEQ 96-well plates shared each subset's DNA, each plate a replicate. Sequencing used immunoSEQ multiplex PCR; TCRdb keeps in-frame clones, though not all of them. The repertoire holds approximately 2.4 million clones, with almost 96% as singletons. The sequence derives from a man younger than 35 in good health. Sequenced sample: naive CD4+ T cells sorted from blood. Subset meaning: CD45RA+ positively selected. The chain couples TRBV19 to TRBJ1-1, with D uncertain. CDR3 sequence reads: CASGSQKNTEAFF. The DNA for the CDR3 is TGTGCCAGCGGATCACAGAAGAACACTGAAGCTTTCTTT.